This T cell receptor (beta chain) was recorded in a study of T cell responses to AZD1222 COVID-19 vaccine. Study information: Second-dose recipients at about 4 or about 12 weeks were treated as one pooled group.

Sequencing was performed with immunoSEQ multiplex PCR; in TCRdb, only in-frame clones are kept and a portion is missing. The sample yields roughly 150,000 clones, about nine tenths seen once. In the case of this clone: What it binds is not known.

General study findings and limits: Females made up more of the donors, who were largely white British, and clonal diversity may have come out too low. Unmutated variant regions are reportedly the target of nearly half of TCRs that are spike-specific. Baseline testing showed seropositivity in only six AZD1222 recipients.

The specimen comprised peripheral blood, sampled on day 0 of AZD1222 vaccination. This receptor was taken from an adult in good health.

The CDR3 protein is CATSDLDTTGMRSSPLHF. The CDR3 nucleotides are TGTGCCACCAGTGATTTGGATACCACAGGGATGAGGAGTTCACCCCTCCACTTT. This chain connects TRBV24-1 to TRBJ1-6; D is perhaps TRBD1 (6 bases). Trimming stripped 0 bases from V and 9 bases from J, with 20 bases between. Germline assignment: CDR1 KGHDR and CDR2 SFDVKD. The CDR3 covers 18 residues.